Below are 12 T cell receptor beta chains sequenced from a single sample in a study of cytomegalovirus exposure and HLA in healthy donors. Vbeta (60) and Jbeta (13) primers were used in the PCR. Only in-frame clones appear in the TCRdb table, and some are missing; sequencing was by immunoSEQ multiplex PCR. The repertoire table contains 180,000 or so clones. The source material was PBMCs. Receptors originate from a woman younger than 30 in good health and CMV-seropositive.

The gene calls are TRBV7-2 and TRBJ2-5; a weak D match, TRBD1 (6 bases). Germline V gene lookup returns CDR1 SGHTA and CDR2 FQGNSA. Deletions cut 2 bases from V and 11 bases from J, with 15 bases between. The CDR3 runs to 13 residues. The CDR3 here is CASSLQGSREQYF. The CDR3, as DNA: TGTGCCAGCAGCTTACAGGGGTCAAGGGAGCAGTACTTC.

The chain links TRBV19 to TRBJ1-5; TRBD1 matches 8 bases. V trimming: 10 bases; J trimming: 7 bases; junction bases outside the gene matches: 15. Germline V gene data show CDR1 as LNHDA and CDR2 as SQIVND (reference sequence). The CDR3 runs 15 residues. This chain's CDR3 is CATQSSRGRSQPQHF. As DNA, the CDR3 is TGTGCCACCCAGAGCTCCAGGGGGCGTTCGCAGCCCCAGCATTTT.

The CDR3 DNA reads as TGTGCCAGTAGTATCGGGTACGAGCAGTACTTC. This gives the protein CASSIGYEQYF. The chain is built from TRBV19 and TRBJ2-7; D not certain. This CDR3 spans 11 amino acids. Germline-derived CDR1 and CDR2 are LNHDA and SQIVND (reference sequence). Between the trimmed V and J ends, which lost 3 bases and 4 bases, there was a span of 4 bases.

The chain is built from TRBV4-2 and TRBJ1-4; 8 bases match TRBD1. J lost 3 bases, V lost 0 bases, and 12 bases had no gene match. CDR1 is LGHNA and CDR2 is YNFKEQ in the germline V gene. The CDR3 loop spans 19 amino acids. The CDR3 reads CASSQDRGRGHVANEKLFF. The CDR3 DNA reads TGTGCCAGCAGCCAAGACAGAGGCAGGGGGCATGTGGCTAATGAAAAACTGTTTTTT.

The chain combines TRBV5-6 with TRBJ2-3, with TRBD2 matching over 10 bases. V trimming: 0 bases; J trimming: 2 bases; junction bases outside the gene matches: 9. Germline V gives CDR1 SGHDT, CDR2 YYEEEE. This CDR3 has 18 amino acids. CDR3 nucleotides: TGTGCCAGCAGCTTGGTTAGGGCTAGCGGGAGTACCACAGATACGCAGTATTTT. Translation: CASSLVRASGSTTDTQYF.

The CDR3 loop reads CATSRGSLASGSSETQYF. CDR3 nucleotide sequence: TGTGCCACCAGCAGAGGATCCCTTGCTAGCGGGAGTTCGGAGACCCAGTACTTC. V and J are TRBV15 and TRBJ2-5; 10 bases match TRBD2. Per the germline V gene, CDR1 is LNHNV and CDR2 is YYDKDF (reference sequence). J lost 5 bases, V lost 1 base, and 13 bases had no gene match. The CDR3 contains 18 residues.

With regard to this clone: The CDR3 carries no conserved terminal phenylalanine or tryptophan, so it likely arises from a read error. The rearrangement uses TRBV7-9 and TRBJ1-1; D may be TRBD1 (6 bases). The CDR3 is 15 residues long. V lost 2 bases and J lost 0, with 10 bases in between. The V gene's germline CDR1 is SEHNR and CDR2 FQNEAQ (reference sequence). The CDR3 loop reads CASSLRDTLNTEAFL. The CDR3 DNA reads as TGTGCCAGCAGCTTAAGGGACACATTGAACACTGAAGCTTTCCTT.

The chain carries TRBV9 and TRBJ2-5, with 9 bases identical to TRBD1. With V trimmed by 3 bases and J by 1 base, 7 bases remained unmatched. This CDR3 is 16 amino acids long. In germline, CDR1 is SGDLS, CDR2 YYNGEE. The CDR3 loop reads CASSATGQGVQETQYF. DNA of the CDR3: TGTGCCAGCAGCGCAACGGGACAGGGTGTCCAAGAGACCCAGTACTTC.

The gene calls are TRBV7-2 and TRBJ2-7; 8 bases map to TRBD1. Germline values: CDR1 SGHTA, CDR2 FQGNSA. This CDR3 region has 14 residues. The V segment lost 3 bases and the J segment 2 bases; nucleotides outside the gene matches: 3. CDR3 loop: CASSLGTGPYEQYF. In DNA form, the CDR3 reads TGTGCCAGCAGCTTGGGGACAGGACCCTACGAGCAGTACTTC.

The rearrangement links TRBV9 to TRBJ2-7; the D is unclear. V lost 0 bases to trimming and J lost 1 base, with 5 bases between them. Germline V gives CDR1 SGDLS, CDR2 YYNGEE. This CDR3 has 13 amino acids. Here the CDR3 reads CASSVAQSYEQYF. Here the CDR3 DNA reads TGTGCCAGCAGCGTAGCCCAGTCCTACGAGCAGTACTTC. The full variable domain, in which reference TRBV9 and TRBJ2-7 provide the parts outside the CDR3, is DSGVTQTPKHLITATGQRVTLRCSPRSGDLSVYWYQQSLDQGLQFLIQYYNGEERAKGNILERFSAQQFPDLHSELNLSSLELGDSALYFCASSVAQSYEQYFGPGTRLTVT.

The chain uses TRBV9 and TRBJ2-2; TRBD2 agrees at 7 bases. This CDR3 is 19 amino acids long. Germline V CDR1 and CDR2: SGDLS, YYNGEE. J was trimmed by 4 bases and V by 0 bases; bases with no gene match: 15. CDR3 coding DNA: TGTGCCAGCAGCGTAGGAAGCGTGAGCGGGGCCTCTTTCACCGGGGAGCTGTTTTTT. It is translated as CASSVGSVSGASFTGELFF.

The chain links TRBV7-9 to TRBJ2-7, with D maybe TRBD2 (6 bases). Trimming took off 1 base at V and 3 bases at J, with 25 bases between the two ends. CDR1 SEHNR and CDR2 FQNEAQ come from the germline V gene (reference sequence). The CDR3 loop spans 19 amino acids. The CDR3 region has the DNA TGTGCCAGCAGCTTAGTTGGGGGGTGGAGCGCCGAAGAAAACTACGAGCAGTACTTC. Protein sequence: CASSLVGGWSAEENYEQYF.